Presented here are 26 T cell receptor beta chains from one specimen sequenced in a study of blood T cell repertoires in COVID-19. Sequencing was performed with immunoSEQ multiplex PCR; in TCRdb, only in-frame clones are kept and a portion is missing. The sample yields roughly 210,000 clones, about 88% seen once. Source material: peripheral blood. The receptors here all came from a man in his 70s with acute or convalescent COVID-19.

The genes are TRBV18 and TRBJ2-7, with 10 bases aligning to TRBD1. This CDR3 contains 15 residues. The trim removed 3 bases at V and 6 bases at J, leaving 8 bases unmatched. CDR1 and CDR2 (germline): KGHSH, LQKENI. The CDR3 sequence: CASSPQRGQGSEQYF. In DNA, the CDR3 is TGTGCCAGCTCACCCCAAAGGGGACAGGGGTCCGAGCAGTACTTC.

The chain carries TRBV5-4 and TRBJ1-2; TRBD1 is a possible D gene (6 bases). Looked up from germline, CDR1 is SGHNT and CDR2 is YYREEE (reference sequence). V dropped 0 bases and J dropped 4 bases, with 10 bases sitting between them. This CDR3 has 14 residues. The CDR3 coding sequence is TGTGCCAGCAGCTTGGGACAGGACCTCTATGGCTACACCTTC. This codes for CASSLGQDLYGYTF.

The gene calls are TRBV29-1 and TRBJ2-2; tentative D call: TRBD1 (6 bases). The CDR3 consists of 15 residues. In germline, CDR1 is SQVTM, CDR2 ANQGSEA. Trimming left V 5 bases short and J 5 bases short, with 18 bases between. The CDR3 here is CSVHGGQGRTGELFF. The CDR3 bases are TGCAGCGTTCATGGAGGTCAGGGGAGAACCGGGGAGCTGTTTTTT.

The V and J genes are TRBV19 and TRBJ1-2, with D maybe TRBD1 (5 bases). Germline values: CDR1 LNHDA, CDR2 SQIVND (reference sequence). The CDR3 length is 14 residues. V was cut by 6 bases and J by 7 bases, with 18 bases left in between. CDR3 DNA: TGTGCCAGTAGGGGGGGAGCGTACCTATCTGGCTACACCTTC. It yields the protein CASRGGAYLSGYTF.

This clone was detected once. The V gene is TRBV10-3, the J gene TRBJ1-4; 7 bases agree with TRBD1. The CDR3 extends over 14 amino acids. The V gene's germline CDR1 is ENHRY and CDR2 SYGVKD. The junction had 6 bases not matched to a gene; V was cut back by 6 bases and J by 5 bases. The CDR3: CAISQGTENEKLFF. Here the CDR3 DNA reads TGTGCCATCAGCCAAGGGACAGAGAATGAAAAACTGTTTTTT.

V is TRBV6-5 and J is TRBJ2-1; no clear D gene. Germline lookup yields CDR1 MNHEY and CDR2 SVGAGI. Trimming removed 4 bases from V and 9 bases from J, with 10 bases in between. This CDR3 has 12 amino acids. Here the CDR3 DNA reads TGTGCCAGCAGTTCCGTGGCAAGTGAGCAGTTCTTC. It is translated as CASSSVASEQFF.

The V call is TRBV6-6, the J call TRBJ2-2; weak D call: TRBD2 (6 bases). CDR3 size: 12 residues. The germline V and J ends were trimmed by 6 bases and 5 bases, with 7 bases remaining between them. Germline CDR1 reads MNHNY; CDR2 reads SVGAGI (reference sequence). Here the CDR3 reads CASRGRTGELFF. The CDR3 DNA is TGTGCCAGCAGGGGGAGGACCGGGGAGCTGTTTTTT.

CDR3 nucleotides: TGTGCCAGCAGTCCCCCGTTTAGCACAGATACGCAGTATTTT. Translation gives CASSPPFSTDTQYF. This chain links TRBV28 with TRBJ2-3; D gene ambiguous. This CDR3 region has 14 residues. In germline, CDR1 is MDHEN, CDR2 SYDVKM. Trimming left V 5 bases short and J 0 bases short, with 9 bases between. Variable domain in full (rest from reference TRBV28 and TRBJ2-3): DVKVTQSSRYLVKRTGEKVFLECVQDMDHENMFWYRQDPGLGLRLIYFSYDVKMKEKGDIPEGYSVSREKKERFSLILESASTNQTSMYLCASSPPFSTDTQYFGPGTRLTVL.

V gene TRBV28 combines with J gene TRBJ1-1; 9 positions agree with TRBD1. V lost 6 bases and J lost 3; bases outside the gene matches: 5. Germline V gene lookup returns CDR1 MDHEN and CDR2 SYDVKM. The CDR3 totals 14 residues. CDR3 amino acids: CASRTRDRDTEAFF. The DNA for the CDR3 is TGTGCCAGCAGAACCCGGGACAGGGACACTGAAGCTTTCTTT.

This rearrangement joins TRBV28 to TRBJ1-5; tentative D call: TRBD1 (6 bases). CDR3 length equals 12 residues. V lost 8 bases and J lost 9, with 14 bases in between. Germline lookup yields CDR1 MDHEN and CDR2 SYDVKM. The CDR3 nucleotides are TGTGCCAGCCGACAGGTCGATTTGCCCCAGCATTTT. This sequence encodes CASRQVDLPQHF.

The chain is built from TRBV2 and TRBJ2-1; 7 bases line up with TRBD1. The CDR3 is 16 amino acids. V lost 4 bases, J lost 1 base, and 7 bases stayed unmatched. Germline CDR1 reads SNHLY; CDR2 reads FYNNEI. The CDR3 DNA is TGTGCCAGCAGTGTGGAGACAGGGTTTTCCTACAATGAGCAGTTCTTC. Translating gives CASSVETGFSYNEQFF.

V and J are TRBV30 and TRBJ2-1; TRBD2 agrees at 10 bases. The V gene's germline CDR1 is GTSNPN and CDR2 SVGIG (reference sequence). V was pared by 3 bases and J by 2 bases, with 13 bases of the junction left unmatched. The CDR3 runs 18 residues. The CDR3 bases are TGTGCCTGGAGGGGGGGGCGACTAGCGGGCCTTACCTACAATGAGCAGTTCTTC. It encodes CAWRGGRLAGLTYNEQFF.

This sequence joins TRBV27 and TRBJ2-4, with 7 bases matching TRBD1. The V gene's germline CDR1 is MNHEY and CDR2 SMNVEV (reference sequence). The V segment lost 8 bases and the J segment 2 bases; nucleotides outside the gene matches: 3. The CDR3 contains 13 residues. CDR3 loop: CASRGQTKNIQYF. The CDR3 DNA follows: TGTGCCAGCCGGGGACAGACCAAAAACATTCAGTACTTC.

The chain links TRBV3-1 (or the pseudogene TRBV3-2) to TRBJ1-4; 8 positions match TRBD1. CDR3 length: 16 residues. CDR1 LGHDT and CDR2 YNNKEL come from the germline V gene (reference sequence). The trim removed 2 bases at V and 5 bases at J, leaving 7 bases unmatched. CDR3: CASSQRTGLRNEKLFF. In DNA form, the CDR3 reads TGTGCCAGCAGCCAAAGGACAGGGCTCCGCAATGAAAAACTGTTTTTT.

V and J are TRBV10-1 and TRBJ2-7; 10 bases fit TRBD1. Germline V gene lookup returns CDR1 WNHNN and CDR2 SYGVQD (reference sequence). This CDR3 comprises 17 residues. J gave up 2 bases and V 2 bases, and 9 bases lay outside the gene matches. CDR3 amino acids: CASSEAGQGDPTYEQYF. As DNA, the CDR3 is TGCGCCAGCAGTGAGGCCGGACAGGGGGACCCAACCTACGAGCAGTACTTC.

The chain carries TRBV5-1 and TRBJ1-1; D unclear. CDR1 is SGHRS, CDR2 YFSETQ, per germline. This CDR3 contains 15 residues. V lost 0 bases, J lost 0 bases, and 9 bases lay in between. Here the CDR3 reads CASSLADGMNTEAFF. CDR3 nucleotides: TGCGCCAGCAGCTTGGCTGACGGGATGAACACTGAAGCTTTCTTT.

This clone turned up a few times. DNA for the CDR3: TGTGCCAGCAGCAAAGGGGGCCAAGAGACCCAGTACTTC. It is translated as CASSKGGQETQYF. V and J are TRBV2 and TRBJ2-5; D perhaps matches TRBD1 (6 bases). Per germline, CDR1 SNHLY and CDR2 FYNNEI. Trimming took 6 bases from V and 1 from J, leaving 9 bases between them. This CDR3 region has 13 residues.

The CDR3 region is CASSLRGLSGTNTGELFF. CDR3 sequence (DNA): TGTGCCAGCAGCTTACGAGGTTTGTCAGGGACGAACACCGGGGAGCTGTTTTTT. V usage is TRBV7-3 and J usage is TRBJ2-2; the D gene is possibly TRBD1 (5 bases). Germline V gene data show CDR1 as SGHTA and CDR2 as FQGTGA. This CDR3 region has 18 residues. With 2 bases removed from V and 0 bases from J, the gap between germline ends came to 16 bases.

The gene calls are TRBV5-1 and TRBJ2-5, with 11 bases aligning to TRBD2. The V and J ends lost 0 bases and 2 bases, in that order; junction bases with no gene match: 3. Germline lookup yields CDR1 SGHRS and CDR2 YFSETQ. CDR3 length: 16 residues. CDR3 bases: TGCGCCAGCAGCTTGGGGGGACTAGCGGAGCAAGAGACCCAGTACTTC. Translated, it gives CASSLGGLAEQETQYF.

The chain employs TRBV28 and TRBJ2-7; D is ambiguous. The CDR3 has 13 residues. V was trimmed by 5 bases and J by 3 bases, leaving 11 bases between them. Germline CDR1 and CDR2: MDHEN and SYDVKM. The CDR3: CASSPPGGYEQYF. CDR3 DNA: TGTGCCAGCAGTCCCCCCGGTGGCTACGAGCAGTACTTC.

This clone occurred many times. The chain joins TRBV5-1 to TRBJ1-5; 12 nucleotides match TRBD1. CDR3 length: 16 residues. CDR1 and CDR2 from the germline V gene are SGHRS and YFSETQ. The junction had 4 bases not matched to a gene; V was cut back by 3 bases and J by 3 bases. The DNA for the CDR3 is TGCGCCAGCAGCTCCGGGACAGGGGGCTTCAATCAGCCCCAGCATTTT. This translates into CASSSGTGGFNQPQHF.

This sequence joins TRBV11-2 and TRBJ2-1, with D possibly matching TRBD1 (6 bases). The CDR3 totals 16 residues. CDR1 is SGHAT and CDR2 is FQNNGV in the germline V gene. Trimming left V 3 bases short and J 9 bases short, with 21 bases between. CDR3 nucleotides: TGTGCCAGCAGCTTGGAGACAGGCCACTTCGTCAGTGAGCAGTTCTTC. This gives the protein CASSLETGHFVSEQFF.

V and J are TRBV9 and TRBJ1-5; D is unresolved. CDR1 is SGDLS and CDR2 is YYNGEE in the germline V gene. This CDR3 has 15 amino acids. Trimming removed 0 bases at V and 3 bases at J, with 10 bases between. CDR3 sequence reads: CASSVDGGFNQPQHF. The CDR3 coding sequence is TGTGCCAGCAGCGTAGATGGCGGATTCAATCAGCCCCAGCATTTT.

The V call is TRBV5-6, the J call TRBJ2-7; 9 bases align to TRBD1. The CDR3 consists of 16 residues. Unmatched junction bases numbered 9, after V lost 4 bases and J lost 1 base. Germline-derived CDR1 and CDR2 are SGHDT and YYEEEE. The CDR3 loop is CASSTTGTGRSYEQYF. CDR3 nucleotides: TGTGCCAGCAGCACGACTGGGACAGGGAGGTCCTACGAGCAGTACTTC.

The chain uses TRBV9 and TRBJ2-7; 8 positions match TRBD2. CDR3 size: 15 residues. V trimming: 0 bases; J trimming: 4 bases; junction bases outside the gene matches: 6. The germline V gene encodes CDR1 SGDLS and CDR2 YYNGEE. The CDR3 region is CASSVADSGRYEQYF. The CDR3 coding sequence is TGTGCCAGCAGCGTAGCTGACAGCGGGAGATACGAGCAGTACTTC.

The rearrangement joins TRBV18 to TRBJ2-1; 7 positions agree with TRBD2. The CDR3 is 16 residues long. CDR1 KGHSH and CDR2 LQKENI come from the germline V gene. The ends lost 6 bases at V and 0 bases at J; junction bases unmatched: 8. CDR3 nucleotide sequence: TGTGCCAGCTCCCCCAATAGCGGGCCCTCCTACAATGAGCAGTTCTTC. Its translation: CASSPNSGPSYNEQFF.